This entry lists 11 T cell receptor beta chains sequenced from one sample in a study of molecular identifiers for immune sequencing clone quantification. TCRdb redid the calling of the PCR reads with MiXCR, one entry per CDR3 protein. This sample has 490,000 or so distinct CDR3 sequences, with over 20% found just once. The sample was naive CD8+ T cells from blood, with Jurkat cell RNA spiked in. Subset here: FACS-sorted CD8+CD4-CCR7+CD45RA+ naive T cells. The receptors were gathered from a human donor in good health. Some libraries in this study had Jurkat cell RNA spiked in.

In DNA, the CDR3 is TGTGCCAGCAGCCCCGAACAGGGACTGAACATTGCTTTCTTT. Encoded protein: CASSPEQGLNIAFF. J is TRBJ1-1 and V is TRBV27; tentative D call: TRBD1 (6 bases). The CDR3 covers 14 residues. In germline, CDR1 is MNHEY, CDR2 SMNVEV (reference sequence). V was cut by 6 bases and J by 11 bases, with 22 bases left in between.

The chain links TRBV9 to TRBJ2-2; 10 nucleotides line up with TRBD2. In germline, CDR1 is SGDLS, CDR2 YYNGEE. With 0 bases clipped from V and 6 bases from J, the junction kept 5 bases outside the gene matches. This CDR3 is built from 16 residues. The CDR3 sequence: CASSVARLAGAGELFF. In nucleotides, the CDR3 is TGTGCCAGCAGCGTAGCGCGGCTAGCGGGGGCCGGGGAGCTGTTTTTT.

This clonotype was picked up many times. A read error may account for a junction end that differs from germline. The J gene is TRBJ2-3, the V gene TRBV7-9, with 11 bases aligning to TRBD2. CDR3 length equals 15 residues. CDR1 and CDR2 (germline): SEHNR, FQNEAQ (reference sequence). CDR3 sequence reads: CASSLAGGPGDTQYF. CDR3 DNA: TGTGCCAGCAGTTTAGCGGGAGGGCCTGGAGATACGCAGTATTTT. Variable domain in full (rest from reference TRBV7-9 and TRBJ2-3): DTGVSQNPRHKITKRGQNVTFRCDPISEHNRLYWYRQTLGQGPEFLTYFQNEAQLEKSRLLSDRFSAERPKGSFSTLEIQRTEQGDSAMYLCASSLAGGPGDTQYFGPGTRLTVL.

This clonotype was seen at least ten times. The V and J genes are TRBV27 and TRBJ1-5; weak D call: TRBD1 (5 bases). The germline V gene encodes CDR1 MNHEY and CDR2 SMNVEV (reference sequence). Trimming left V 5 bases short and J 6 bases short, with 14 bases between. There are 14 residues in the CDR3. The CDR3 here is CASSQRGNLQPQHF. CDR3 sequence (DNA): TGTGCCAGCAGTCAAAGGGGCAACCTTCAGCCCCAGCATTTT.

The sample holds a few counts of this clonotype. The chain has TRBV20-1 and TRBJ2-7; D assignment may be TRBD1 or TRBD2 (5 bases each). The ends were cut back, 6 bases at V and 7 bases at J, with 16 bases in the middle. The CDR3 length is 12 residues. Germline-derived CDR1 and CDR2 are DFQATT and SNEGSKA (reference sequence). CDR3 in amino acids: CSANLIGGEQYF. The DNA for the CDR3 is TGCAGTGCCAACCTTATTGGGGGAGAGCAGTACTTC.

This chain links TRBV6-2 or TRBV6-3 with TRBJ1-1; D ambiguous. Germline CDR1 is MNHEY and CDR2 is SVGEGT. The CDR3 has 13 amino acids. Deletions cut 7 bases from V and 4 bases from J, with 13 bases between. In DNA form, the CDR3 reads TGTGCCAGCACCCCCTATGTAAGCACTGAAGCTTTCTTT. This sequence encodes CASTPYVSTEAFF.

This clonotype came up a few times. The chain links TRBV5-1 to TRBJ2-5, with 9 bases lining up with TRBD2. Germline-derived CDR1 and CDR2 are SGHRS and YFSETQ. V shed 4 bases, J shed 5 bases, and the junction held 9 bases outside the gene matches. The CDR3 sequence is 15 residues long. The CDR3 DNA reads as TGCGCCAGCAGCATAATTAGCGGGAGTCGGGAGACCCAGTACTTC. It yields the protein CASSIISGSRETQYF.

The CDR3 here is CASSLTSSSETAFF. In DNA form, the CDR3 reads TGTGCCAGCAGCTTAACCAGCTCATCCGAAACGGCTTTCTTT. The J gene is TRBJ1-1, the V gene TRBV7-9; D not certain. V shed 2 bases and J shed 11 bases, with 18 bases lying between them. The CDR3 sequence is 14 residues long. CDR1 and CDR2 from the germline V gene are SEHNR and FQNEAQ (reference sequence).

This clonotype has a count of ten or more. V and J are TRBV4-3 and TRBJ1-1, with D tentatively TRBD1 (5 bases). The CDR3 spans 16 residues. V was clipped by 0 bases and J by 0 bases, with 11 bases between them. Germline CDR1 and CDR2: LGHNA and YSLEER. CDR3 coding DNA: TGCGCCAGCAGCCAAGATGTTTGGGGCTTGAACACTGAAGCTTTCTTT. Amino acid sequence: CASSQDVWGLNTEAFF.

The DNA of the CDR3 is TGTGCCAGCAGTTACGGGGACGGAACCTACGAGCAGTACTTC. As protein: CASSYGDGTYEQYF. The chain uses TRBV6-5 and TRBJ2-7; TRBD1 or TRBD2 may be the D gene (5 bases each). Per the germline V gene, CDR1 is MNHEY and CDR2 is SVGAGI. V was pared by 2 bases and J by 2 bases, with 10 bases between. The CDR3 consists of 14 residues.

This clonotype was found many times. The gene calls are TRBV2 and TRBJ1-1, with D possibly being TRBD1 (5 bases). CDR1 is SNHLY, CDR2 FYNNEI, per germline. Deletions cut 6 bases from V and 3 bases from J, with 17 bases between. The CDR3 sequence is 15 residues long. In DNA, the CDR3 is TGTGCCAGCAGGGAGGGGTGGGGCACAGACACTGAAGCTTTCTTT. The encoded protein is CASREGWGTDTEAFF.